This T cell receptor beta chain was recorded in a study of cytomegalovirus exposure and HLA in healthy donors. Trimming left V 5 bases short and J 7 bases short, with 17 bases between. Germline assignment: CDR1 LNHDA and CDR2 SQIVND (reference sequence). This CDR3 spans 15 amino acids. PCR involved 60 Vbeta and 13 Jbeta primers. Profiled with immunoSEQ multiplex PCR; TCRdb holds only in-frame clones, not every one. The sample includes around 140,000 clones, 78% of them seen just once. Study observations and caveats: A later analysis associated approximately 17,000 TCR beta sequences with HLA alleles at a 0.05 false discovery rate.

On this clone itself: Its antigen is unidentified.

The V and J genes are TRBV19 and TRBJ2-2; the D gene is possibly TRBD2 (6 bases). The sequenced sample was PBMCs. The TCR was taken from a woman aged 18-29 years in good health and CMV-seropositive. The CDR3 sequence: CASSAVGGARGELFF. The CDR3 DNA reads TGTGCCAGTAGTGCCGTGGGCGGGGCCCGCGGGGAGCTGTTTTTT.